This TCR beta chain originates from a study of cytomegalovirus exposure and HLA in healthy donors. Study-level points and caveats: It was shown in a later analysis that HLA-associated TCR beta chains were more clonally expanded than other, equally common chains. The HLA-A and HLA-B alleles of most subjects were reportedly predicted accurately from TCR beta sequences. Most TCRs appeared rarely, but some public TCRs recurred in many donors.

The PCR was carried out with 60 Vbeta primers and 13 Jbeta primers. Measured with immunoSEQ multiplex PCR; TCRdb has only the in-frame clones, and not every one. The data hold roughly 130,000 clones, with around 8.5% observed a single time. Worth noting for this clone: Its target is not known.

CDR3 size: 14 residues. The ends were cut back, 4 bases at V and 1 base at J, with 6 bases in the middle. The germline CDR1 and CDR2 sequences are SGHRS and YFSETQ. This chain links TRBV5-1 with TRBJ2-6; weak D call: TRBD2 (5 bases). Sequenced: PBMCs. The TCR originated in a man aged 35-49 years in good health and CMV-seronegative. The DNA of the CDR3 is TGCGCCAGCAGCCGGGGATCTGGGGCCAACGTCCTGACTTTC. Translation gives CASSRGSGANVLTF. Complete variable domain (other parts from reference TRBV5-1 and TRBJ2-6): KAGVTQTPRYLIKTRGQQVTLSCSPISGHRSVSWYQQTPGQGLQFLFEYFSETQRNKGNFPGRFSGRQFSNSRSEMNVSTLELGDSALYLCASSRGSGANVLTFGAGSRLTVL.